These 27 T cell receptor beta chains were all obtained from the same sample, sequenced in a study of shared clonotypes between healthy human individuals. Naive CD8 cells were CD45RO-negative, positively selected for CCR7, excluding terminally differentiated effector memory CD45RA+ cells. This table comes from immunoSEQ multiplex PCR, and its TCRdb copy is limited to in-frame clones, with some not included. Among hundreds of thousands of clones listed, about 96% were seen once. The sequenced sample consisted of naive CD8+ T cells sorted from blood. The receptors shown here come from a man aged 25 to 40 in good health.

The chain couples TRBV7-9 to TRBJ2-7; D uncertain. Per the germline V gene, CDR1 is SEHNR and CDR2 is FQNEAQ (reference sequence). The V end was cut by 3 bases, the J end by 1 base, with 7 bases between. CDR3 length: 13 residues. CDR3 loop: CASSFTASYEQYF. As DNA, the CDR3 is TGTGCCAGCAGCTTTACAGCATCCTACGAGCAGTACTTC. Combining the CDR3 with reference TRBV7-9 and TRBJ2-7 gives the whole variable domain DTGVSQNPRHKITKRGQNVTFRCDPISEHNRLYWYRQTLGQGPEFLTYFQNEAQLEKSRLLSDRFSAERPKGSFSTLEIQRTEQGDSAMYLCASSFTASYEQYFGPGTRLTVT.

The V call is TRBV19, the J call TRBJ1-5, with D hard to call. CDR3 length: 15 amino acids. V lost 1 base to trimming and J lost 1 base, with 8 bases between them. The germline CDR1 and CDR2 sequences are LNHDA and SQIVND (reference sequence). The CDR3 bases are TGTGCCAGTAGTATAGTGGGTTGGAGCAATCAGCCCCAGCATTTT. Translation gives CASSIVGWSNQPQHF.

The rearrangement links TRBV6-1 to TRBJ2-7; 8 nucleotides agree with TRBD1. Germline CDR1 is MNHNS and CDR2 is SASEGT. The CDR3 sequence is 15 residues long. V lost 11 bases, J lost 2 bases, and 14 bases stayed unmatched. CDR3 in amino acids: CACARRGTGPYEQYF. CDR3 sequence (DNA): TGTGCCTGCGCCCGCCGTGGGACAGGTCCCTACGAGCAGTACTTC.

This chain links TRBV9 with TRBJ2-1; D not certain. V lost 4 bases, J lost 14 bases, and 19 bases lay in between. Germline CDR1 reads SGDLS; CDR2 reads YYNGEE. The CDR3 sequence is 13 residues long. Written as DNA, the CDR3 is TGTGCCAGCAGCACCCTACAGCAAAAATGGAAGTTCTTC. This encodes CASSTLQQKWKFF.

V usage is TRBV18 and J usage is TRBJ1-2; the D is unclear. Germline CDR1 reads KGHSH; CDR2 reads LQKENI. The CDR3 runs to 10 residues. V lost 3 bases, J lost 7 bases, and 3 bases lay in between. In DNA, the CDR3 is TGTGCCAGCTCACCTAGTGGCTACACCTTC. It is translated as CASSPSGYTF.

The chain uses TRBV18 and TRBJ2-2; D is uncertain. V was pared by 5 bases and J by 2 bases, with 12 bases between. Looked up from germline, CDR1 is KGHSH and CDR2 is LQKENI. This CDR3 has 15 amino acids. The CDR3 loop is CASSTPSLNTGELFF. The CDR3 nucleotides read TGTGCCAGCTCAACTCCGTCCTTAAACACCGGGGAGCTGTTTTTT.

This sequence joins TRBV27 and TRBJ2-3; D gene ambiguous. In germline, CDR1 is MNHEY, CDR2 SMNVEV (reference sequence). Deletions cut 3 bases from V and 3 bases from J, with 7 bases between. CDR3 length: 13 residues. CDR3 bases: TGTGCCAGCAGTTTTGGTCAAACAGATACGCAGTATTTT. Translating gives CASSFGQTDTQYF.

The chain has TRBV7-8 and TRBJ2-7; possibly TRBD1 for D (5 bases). V gave up 1 base and J gave up 3 bases, with 7 bases separating them. This CDR3 has 13 amino acids. Germline assignment: CDR1 SGHVS and CDR2 FQNEAQ. CDR3: CASSLDDSYEQYF. The CDR3 DNA follows: TGTGCCAGCAGCTTAGATGACAGCTACGAGCAGTACTTC.

The genes are TRBV9 and TRBJ2-5; TRBD2 agrees at 7 bases. V dropped 0 bases and J dropped 5; count of bases not matched to a gene: 7. There are 15 residues in the CDR3. Germline values: CDR1 SGDLS, CDR2 YYNGEE. As DNA, the CDR3 is TGTGCCAGCAGCGTAGGTGGGAGGGCGGATGAGACCCAGTACTTC. Its translation is CASSVGGRADETQYF.

Turning to this clone: Mismatch with germline at one junction end may stem from a read error. The chain recombines TRBV6-6 with TRBJ1-5; no reliable D call. Germline CDR1 reads MNHNY; CDR2 reads SVGAGI (reference sequence). The length of the CDR3 is 12 residues. CDR3 loop: CASGYSNQPQHF. In DNA, the CDR3 is TGTGCCAGCGGTTATAGCAATCAGCCCCAGCATTTT.

The rearrangement uses TRBV7-9 and TRBJ2-2; D might be TRBD1 (5 bases). Trimming removed 10 bases at V and 6 bases at J, with 18 bases between. The germline CDR1 and CDR2 sequences are SEHNR and FQNEAQ (reference sequence). The length of the CDR3 is 14 residues. CDR3 sequence reads: CATTRTKDPGELFF. The CDR3 nucleotides are TGTGCCACTACACGGACAAAGGACCCCGGGGAGCTGTTTTTT.

This chain connects TRBV5-5 to TRBJ1-1; TRBD1 might be the D (5 bases). CDR3 length: 12 residues. Germline V gene lookup returns CDR1 SGHKS and CDR2 YYEKEE (reference sequence). The V and J ends lost 5 bases and 8 bases respectively, with 13 bases between them. CDR3 bases: TGTGCCAGCAGTTCTGACAGTGCCGAAGCTTTCTTT. Amino acid sequence: CASSSDSAEAFF.

This clone was found once. The rearrangement uses TRBV11-1 and TRBJ2-5, with no clear D. Between the trimmed V and J ends, which lost 1 base and 4 bases, there was a span of 7 bases. Germline values: CDR1 SGHAT, CDR2 FQDESV (reference sequence). The CDR3 sequence is 13 residues long. CDR3 nucleotide sequence: TGTGCCAGCAGCTTAGGCTCTTTAGAGACCCAGTACTTC. Its protein is CASSLGSLETQYF.

V is TRBV28 and J is TRBJ2-6; D is unclear. The V end lost 6 bases, the J end lost 0 bases, and 15 bases lay between the germline ends. The germline V gene encodes CDR1 MDHEN and CDR2 SYDVKM. This CDR3 spans 17 amino acids. CDR3 amino acids: CASSLLLLSSGANVLTF. The DNA of the CDR3 is TGTGCCAGCAGCCTACTCCTTTTAAGCTCTGGGGCCAACGTCCTGACTTTC.

This rearrangement joins TRBV11-2 to TRBJ2-2, with 8 bases aligning to TRBD1. Trimming at V came to 6 bases and at J to 6 bases, leaving 3 bases not matched to a gene. From germline, CDR1 is SGHAT and CDR2 FQNNGV. This CDR3 is 13 amino acids long. CDR3 amino acids: CASREQGAGELFF. The CDR3 region has the DNA TGTGCCAGCAGAGAACAGGGGGCCGGGGAGCTGTTTTTT.

The gene calls are TRBV7-9 and TRBJ2-3; TRBD1 or TRBD2 may be the D gene (5 bases each). Germline V gives CDR1 SEHNR, CDR2 FQNEAQ (reference sequence). The CDR3 is made up of 14 amino acids. V lost 11 bases and J 4 bases, leaving 19 bases between the germline ends. CDR3 coding DNA: TGTGCCGGGCGACCCGGTCGGGGACCAGATACGCAGTATTTT. Translated: CAGRPGRGPDTQYF.

The CDR3 region is CASSQATGLNQPQHF. DNA of the CDR3: TGCGCCAGCAGCCAAGCGACAGGTCTAAATCAGCCCCAGCATTTT. The chain links TRBV4-3 to TRBJ1-5, with D perhaps matching TRBD1 (6 bases). CDR3 size: 15 residues. With 1 base removed from V and 4 bases from J, the gap between germline ends came to 11 bases. Germline assignment: CDR1 LGHNA and CDR2 YSLEER.

This sequence joins TRBV14 and TRBJ2-3; possibly TRBD1 for D (6 bases). Deletions cut 0 bases from V and 7 bases from J, with 20 bases between. This CDR3 has 17 amino acids. In germline, CDR1 is SGHDN, CDR2 FVKESK. For the CDR3, the DNA is TGTGCCAGCAGCCAAGATGCGGACAGTATTTACGTGAATACGCAGTATTTT. Translated, it gives CASSQDADSIYVNTQYF.

The chain is built from TRBV7-2 and TRBJ2-2; a possible D gene is TRBD2 (6 bases). CDR3 length: 16 residues. Trimming removed 0 bases at V and 5 bases at J, with 13 bases between. Germline V gene data show CDR1 as SGHTA and CDR2 as FQGNSA. This CDR3 reads CASSLAGGIRTGELFF. The CDR3 DNA follows: TGTGCCAGCAGCTTAGCCGGCGGGATAAGGACCGGGGAGCTGTTTTTT.

The sample holds one count of this clone. This chain links TRBV5-4 with TRBJ1-1, with a tentative D call TRBD1 (5 bases). The CDR3 is 14 amino acids. The V and J ends lost 5 bases and 2 bases respectively, with 13 bases between them. CDR1 is SGHNT, CDR2 YYREEE, per germline (reference sequence). The CDR3 nucleotides read TGTGCCAGCAGTCCCGGGACTTTCAACACTGAAGCTTTCTTT. It codes for CASSPGTFNTEAFF.

The chain joins TRBV27 to TRBJ2-1, with TRBD1 identical over 8 bases. This CDR3 is built from 15 residues. Germline CDR1 and CDR2: MNHEY and SMNVEV (reference sequence). The ends lost 3 bases at V and 8 bases at J; junction bases unmatched: 9. The CDR3 bases are TGTGCCAGCAGTTTGGCCAGGGGGCGGTTGTATGAGCAGTTCTTC. It is translated as CASSLARGRLYEQFF.

This rearrangement joins TRBV5-1 to TRBJ2-7, with a tentative D call TRBD1 (6 bases). The V end lost 3 bases, the J end lost 7 bases, and 17 bases lay between the germline ends. Germline CDR1 is SGHRS and CDR2 is YFSETQ. CDR3 size: 14 residues. The CDR3 loop reads CASSWDRDTPEQYF. CDR3 sequence (DNA): TGCGCCAGCAGCTGGGACCGGGACACCCCTGAGCAGTACTTC.

This chain uses TRBV19 with TRBJ2-7; the D is unclear. The CDR3 is 12 residues long. Germline CDR1 and CDR2: LNHDA and SQIVND (reference sequence). Trimming stripped 7 bases from V and 0 bases from J, with 7 bases between. CDR3: CASKDGSYEQYF. The CDR3 DNA sequence: TGTGCCAGTAAGGACGGCTCCTACGAGCAGTACTTC. The full variable domain, completed using reference TRBV19 and TRBJ2-7, is DGGITQSPKYLFRKEGQNVTLSCEQNLNHDAMYWYRQDPGQGLRLIYYSQIVNDFQKGDIAEGYSVSREKKESFPLTVTSAQKNPTAFYLCASKDGSYEQYFGPGTRLTVT.

J is TRBJ2-1 and V is TRBV13; 7 bases agree with TRBD2. V lost 5 bases to trimming and J lost 10 bases; unmatched junction nucleotides: 5. Germline V lookup: CDR1 PRHDT, CDR2 FYEKMQ (reference sequence). This CDR3 is 12 amino acids long. CDR3 residues: CASSRGLREQFF. The CDR3 coding sequence is TGTGCCAGCAGCAGGGGACTACGGGAGCAGTTCTTC.

Here the CDR3 reads CASGQGMTYEQYF. CDR3 DNA sequence: TGTGCCTCCGGGCAGGGGATGACCTACGAGCAGTACTTC. This chain links TRBV19 with TRBJ2-7, with D perhaps matching TRBD1 (6 bases). This CDR3 region has 13 residues. Trimming stripped 11 bases from V and 2 bases from J, with 16 bases between. CDR1 and CDR2 from the germline V gene are LNHDA and SQIVND (reference sequence). Full variable domain (rest looked up from reference TRBV19 and TRBJ2-7): DGGITQSPKYLFRKEGQNVTLSCEQNLNHDAMYWYRQDPGQGLRLIYYSQIVNDFQKGDIAEGYSVSREKKESFPLTVTSAQKNPTAFYLCASGQGMTYEQYFGPGTRLTVT.

This clone was detected only once. The chain links TRBV19 to TRBJ1-2; D gene ambiguous. This CDR3 has 15 amino acids. The V and J ends lost 1 base and 0 bases respectively, with 9 bases between them. Per germline, CDR1 LNHDA and CDR2 SQIVND (reference sequence). The CDR3: CASSIGVLTNYGYTF. In nucleotides, the CDR3 is TGTGCCAGTAGTATAGGAGTTTTGACTAACTATGGCTACACCTTC.

This chain connects TRBV2 to TRBJ2-2; the match to TRBD2 covers 13 bases. Germline V lookup: CDR1 SNHLY, CDR2 FYNNEI. The V segment lost 6 bases and the J segment 5 bases; nucleotides outside the gene matches: 6. The CDR3 loop spans 16 amino acids. The chain's CDR3 is CASRALAGGSTGELFF. The CDR3 bases are TGTGCCAGCAGGGCACTAGCGGGAGGGTCAACCGGGGAGCTGTTTTTT. The full variable domain, rest sourced from reference TRBV2 and TRBJ2-2, is EPEVTQTPSHQVTQMGQEVILRCVPISNHLYFYWYRQILGQKVEFLVSFYNNEISEKSEIFDDQFSVERPDGSNFTLKIRSTKLEDSAMYFCASRALAGGSTGELFFGEGSRLTVL.